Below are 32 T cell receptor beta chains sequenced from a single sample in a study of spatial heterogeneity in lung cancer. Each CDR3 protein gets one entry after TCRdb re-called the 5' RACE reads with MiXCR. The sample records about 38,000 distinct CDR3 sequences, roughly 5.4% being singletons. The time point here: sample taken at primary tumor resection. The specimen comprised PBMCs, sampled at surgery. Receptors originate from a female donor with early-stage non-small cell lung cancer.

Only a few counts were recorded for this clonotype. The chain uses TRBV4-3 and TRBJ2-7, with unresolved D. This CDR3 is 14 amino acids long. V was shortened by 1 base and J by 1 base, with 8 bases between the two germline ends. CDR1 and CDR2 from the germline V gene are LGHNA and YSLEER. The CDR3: CASSQAIRSYEQYF. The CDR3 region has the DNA TGCGCCAGCAGCCAAGCAATCCGATCCTACGAGCAGTACTTC.

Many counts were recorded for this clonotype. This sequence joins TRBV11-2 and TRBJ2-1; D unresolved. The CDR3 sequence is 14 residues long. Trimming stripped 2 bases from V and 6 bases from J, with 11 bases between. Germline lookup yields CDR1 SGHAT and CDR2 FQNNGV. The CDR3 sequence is CASSLLRAANEQFF. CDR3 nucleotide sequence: TGTGCCAGCAGCTTACTCCGGGCAGCCAATGAGCAGTTCTTC.

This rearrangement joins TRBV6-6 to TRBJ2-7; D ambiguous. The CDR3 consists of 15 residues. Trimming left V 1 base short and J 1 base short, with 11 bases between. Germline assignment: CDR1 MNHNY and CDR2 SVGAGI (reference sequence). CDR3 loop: CASSYFQDGSYEQYF. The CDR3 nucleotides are TGTGCCAGCAGTTACTTCCAGGACGGATCCTACGAGCAGTACTTC.

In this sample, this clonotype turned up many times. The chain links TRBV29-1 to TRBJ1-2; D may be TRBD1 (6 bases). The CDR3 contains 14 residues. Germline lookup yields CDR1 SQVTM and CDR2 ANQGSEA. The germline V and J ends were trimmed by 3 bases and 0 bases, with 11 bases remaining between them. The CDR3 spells CSVERGEANYGYTF. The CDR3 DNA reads TGCAGCGTTGAGAGGGGGGAAGCTAACTATGGCTACACCTTC.

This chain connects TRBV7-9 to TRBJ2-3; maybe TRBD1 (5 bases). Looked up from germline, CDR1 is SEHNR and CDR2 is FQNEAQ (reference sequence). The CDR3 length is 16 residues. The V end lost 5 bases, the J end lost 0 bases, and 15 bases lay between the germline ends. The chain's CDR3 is CASSPRDSPSTDTQYF. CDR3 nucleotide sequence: TGTGCCAGCAGCCCCCGCGACAGCCCAAGCACAGATACGCAGTATTTT.

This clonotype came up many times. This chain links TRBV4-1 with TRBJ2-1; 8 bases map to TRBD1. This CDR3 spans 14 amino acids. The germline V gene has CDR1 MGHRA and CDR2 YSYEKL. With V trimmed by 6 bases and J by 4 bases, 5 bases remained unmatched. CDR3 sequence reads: CASRAGGGYNEQFF. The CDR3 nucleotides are TGCGCCAGCAGGGCAGGGGGCGGGTACAATGAGCAGTTCTTC.

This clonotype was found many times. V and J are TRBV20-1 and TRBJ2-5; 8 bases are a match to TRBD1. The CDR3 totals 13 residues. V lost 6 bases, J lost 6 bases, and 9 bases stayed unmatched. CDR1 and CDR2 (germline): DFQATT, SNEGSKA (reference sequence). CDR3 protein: CSAIDRGLKTQYF. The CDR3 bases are TGCAGTGCCATTGACAGGGGATTGAAGACCCAGTACTTC.

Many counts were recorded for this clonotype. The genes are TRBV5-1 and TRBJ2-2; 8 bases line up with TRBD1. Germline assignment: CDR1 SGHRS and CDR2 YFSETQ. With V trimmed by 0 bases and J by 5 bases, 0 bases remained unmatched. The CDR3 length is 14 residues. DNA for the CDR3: TGCGCCAGCAGCTTGGGACAGGGGACCGGGGAGCTGTTTTTT. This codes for CASSLGQGTGELFF. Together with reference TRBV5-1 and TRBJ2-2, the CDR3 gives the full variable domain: KAGVTQTPRYLIKTRGQQVTLSCSPISGHRSVSWYQQTPGQGLQFLFEYFSETQRNKGNFPGRFSGRQFSNSRSEMNVSTLELGDSALYLCASSLGQGTGELFFGEGSRLTVL.

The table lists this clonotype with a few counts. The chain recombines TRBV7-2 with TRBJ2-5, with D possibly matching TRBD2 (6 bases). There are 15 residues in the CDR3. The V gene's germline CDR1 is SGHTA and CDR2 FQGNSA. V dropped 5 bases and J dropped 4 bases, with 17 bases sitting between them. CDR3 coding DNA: TGTGCCAGCAGCCCGAGAAAATCCGGGGGAGAGACCCAGTACTTC. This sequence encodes CASSPRKSGGETQYF.

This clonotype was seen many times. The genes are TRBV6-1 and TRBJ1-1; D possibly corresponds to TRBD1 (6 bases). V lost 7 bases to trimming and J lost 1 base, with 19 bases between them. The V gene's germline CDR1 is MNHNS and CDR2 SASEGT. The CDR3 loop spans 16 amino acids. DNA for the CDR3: TGTGCCAGCACCCCGGACAGCCTGCCGTCGAACACTGAAGCTTTCTTT. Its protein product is CASTPDSLPSNTEAFF.

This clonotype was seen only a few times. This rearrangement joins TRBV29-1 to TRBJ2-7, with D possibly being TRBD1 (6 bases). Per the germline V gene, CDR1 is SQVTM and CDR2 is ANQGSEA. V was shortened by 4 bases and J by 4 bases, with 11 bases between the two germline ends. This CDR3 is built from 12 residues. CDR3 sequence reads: CSVVGGSYEQYF. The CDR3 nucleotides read TGCAGCGTTGTTGGGGGCTCATACGAGCAGTACTTC.

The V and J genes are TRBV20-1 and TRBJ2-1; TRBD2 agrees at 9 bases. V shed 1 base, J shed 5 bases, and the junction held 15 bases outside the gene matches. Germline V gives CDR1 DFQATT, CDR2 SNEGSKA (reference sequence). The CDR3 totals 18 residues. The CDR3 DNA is TGCAGTGCTAGAGCATATGGAGGGAGCGGGGGGCCCAACAATGAGCAGTTCTTC. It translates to CSARAYGGSGGPNNEQFF.

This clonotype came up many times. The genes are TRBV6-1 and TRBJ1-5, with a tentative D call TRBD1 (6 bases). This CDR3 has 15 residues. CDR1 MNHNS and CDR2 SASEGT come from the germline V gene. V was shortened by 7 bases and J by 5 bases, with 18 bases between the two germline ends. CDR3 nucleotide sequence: TGTGCCAGCAACGAGGGGGGACACTGGGATCAGCCCCAGCATTTT. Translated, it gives CASNEGGHWDQPQHF.

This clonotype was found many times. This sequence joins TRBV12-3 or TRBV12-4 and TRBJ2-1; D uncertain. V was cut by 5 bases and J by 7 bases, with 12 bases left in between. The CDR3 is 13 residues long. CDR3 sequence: CASSTTPVNEQFF. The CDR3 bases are TGTGCCAGCAGTACGACACCGGTGAATGAGCAGTTCTTC.

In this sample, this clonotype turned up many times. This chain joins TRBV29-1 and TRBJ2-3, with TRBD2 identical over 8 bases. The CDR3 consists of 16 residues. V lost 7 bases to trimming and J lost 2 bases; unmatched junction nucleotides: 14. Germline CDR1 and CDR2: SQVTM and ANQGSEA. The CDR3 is CSAPGGGNTHTDTQYF. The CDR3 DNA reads TGCAGCGCCCCCGGGGGGGGCAATACCCACACAGATACGCAGTATTTT.

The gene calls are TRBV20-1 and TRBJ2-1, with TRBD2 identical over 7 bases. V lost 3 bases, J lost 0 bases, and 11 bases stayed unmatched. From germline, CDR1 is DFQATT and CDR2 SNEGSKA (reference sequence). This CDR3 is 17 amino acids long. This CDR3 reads CSARDLLLATSYNEQFF. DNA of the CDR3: TGCAGTGCTAGGGACCTTCTACTAGCGACCTCCTACAATGAGCAGTTCTTC.

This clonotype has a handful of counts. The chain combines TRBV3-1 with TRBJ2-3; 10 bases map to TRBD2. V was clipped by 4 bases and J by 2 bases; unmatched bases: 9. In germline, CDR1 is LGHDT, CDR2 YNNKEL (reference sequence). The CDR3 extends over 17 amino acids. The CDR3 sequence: CASSLTGLAASTDTQYF. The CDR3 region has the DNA TGTGCCAGCAGCCTTACAGGACTAGCGGCTTCCACAGATACGCAGTATTTT.

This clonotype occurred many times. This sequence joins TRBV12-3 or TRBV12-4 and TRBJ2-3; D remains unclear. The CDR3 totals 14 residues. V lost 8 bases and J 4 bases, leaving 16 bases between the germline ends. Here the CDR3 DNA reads TGTGCCAGCGGGTCCGGACGCGGACCAGATACGCAGTATTTT. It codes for CASGSGRGPDTQYF.

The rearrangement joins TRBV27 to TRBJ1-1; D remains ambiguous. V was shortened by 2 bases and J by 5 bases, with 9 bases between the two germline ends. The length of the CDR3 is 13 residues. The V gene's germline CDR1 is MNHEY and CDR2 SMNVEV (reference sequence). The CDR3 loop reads CASSLIRETEAFF. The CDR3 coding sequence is TGTGCCAGCAGTTTAATCCGGGAAACTGAAGCTTTCTTT.

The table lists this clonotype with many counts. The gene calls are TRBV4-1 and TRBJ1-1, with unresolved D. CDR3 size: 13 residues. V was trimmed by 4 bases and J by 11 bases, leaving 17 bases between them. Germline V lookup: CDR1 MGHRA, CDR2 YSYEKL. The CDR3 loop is CASSLYWTSGAFF. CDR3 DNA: TGCGCCAGCAGCCTGTATTGGACGTCGGGGGCTTTCTTT.

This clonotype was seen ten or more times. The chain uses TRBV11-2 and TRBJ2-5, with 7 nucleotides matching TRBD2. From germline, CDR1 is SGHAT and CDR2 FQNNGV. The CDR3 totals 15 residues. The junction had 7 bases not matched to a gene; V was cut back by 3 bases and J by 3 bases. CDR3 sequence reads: CASSFGGTTEETQYF. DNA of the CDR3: TGTGCCAGCAGCTTCGGGGGGACTACCGAAGAGACCCAGTACTTC.

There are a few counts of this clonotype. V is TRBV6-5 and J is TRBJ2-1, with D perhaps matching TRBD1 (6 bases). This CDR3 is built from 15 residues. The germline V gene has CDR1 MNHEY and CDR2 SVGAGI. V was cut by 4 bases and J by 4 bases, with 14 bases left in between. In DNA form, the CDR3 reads TGTGCCAGCAGTTCCGACAGGTTCCTATACAATGAGCAGTTCTTC. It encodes CASSSDRFLYNEQFF.

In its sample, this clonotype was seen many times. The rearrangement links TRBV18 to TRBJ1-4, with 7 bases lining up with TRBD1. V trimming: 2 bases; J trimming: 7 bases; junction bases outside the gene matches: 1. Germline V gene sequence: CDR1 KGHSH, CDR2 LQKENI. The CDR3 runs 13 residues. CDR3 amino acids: CASSPGQAEKLFF. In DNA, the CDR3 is TGTGCCAGCTCACCAGGACAGGCTGAAAAACTGTTTTTT.

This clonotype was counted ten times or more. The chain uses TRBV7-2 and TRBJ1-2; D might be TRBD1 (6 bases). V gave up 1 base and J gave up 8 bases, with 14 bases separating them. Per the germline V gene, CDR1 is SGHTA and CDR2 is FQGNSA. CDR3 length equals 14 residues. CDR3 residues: CASSLELTGHGYTF. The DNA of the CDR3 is TGTGCCAGCAGCTTAGAATTGACGGGACACGGCTACACCTTC. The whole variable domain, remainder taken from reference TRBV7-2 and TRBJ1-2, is GAGVSQSPSNKVTEKGKDVELRCDPISGHTALYWYRQSLGQGLEFLIYFQGNSAPDKSGLPSDRFSAERTGGSVSTLTIQRTQQEDSAVYLCASSLELTGHGYTFGSGTRLTVV.

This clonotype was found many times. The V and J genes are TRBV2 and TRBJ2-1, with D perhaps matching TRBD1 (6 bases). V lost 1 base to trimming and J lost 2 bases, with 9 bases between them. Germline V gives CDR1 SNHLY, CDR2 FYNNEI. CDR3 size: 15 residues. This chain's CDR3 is CASSEETGTYNEQFF. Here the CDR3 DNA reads TGTGCCAGCAGTGAAGAAACAGGGACCTACAATGAGCAGTTCTTC.

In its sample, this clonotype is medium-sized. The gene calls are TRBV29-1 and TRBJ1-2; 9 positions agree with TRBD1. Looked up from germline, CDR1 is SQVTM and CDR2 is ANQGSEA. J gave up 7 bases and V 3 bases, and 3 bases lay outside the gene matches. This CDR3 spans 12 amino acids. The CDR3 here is CSVDPGQGGYTF. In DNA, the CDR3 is TGCAGCGTTGATCCGGGACAGGGTGGCTACACCTTC.

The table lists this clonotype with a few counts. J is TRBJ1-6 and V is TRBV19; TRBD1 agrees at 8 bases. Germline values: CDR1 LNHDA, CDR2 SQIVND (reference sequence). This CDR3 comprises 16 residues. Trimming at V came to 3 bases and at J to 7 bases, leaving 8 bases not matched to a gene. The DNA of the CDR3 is TGTGCCAGTAGTATTCTCCAGGGGGCACAGAATTCACCCCTCCACTTT. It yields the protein CASSILQGAQNSPLHF.

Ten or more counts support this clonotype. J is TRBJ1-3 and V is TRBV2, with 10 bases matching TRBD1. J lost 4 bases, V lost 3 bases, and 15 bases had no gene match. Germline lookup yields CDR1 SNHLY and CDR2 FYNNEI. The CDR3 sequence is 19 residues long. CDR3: CASSDSWLDRGESGNTIYF. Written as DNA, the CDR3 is TGTGCCAGCAGTGATAGTTGGTTGGACAGGGGGGAATCCGGAAACACCATATATTTT.

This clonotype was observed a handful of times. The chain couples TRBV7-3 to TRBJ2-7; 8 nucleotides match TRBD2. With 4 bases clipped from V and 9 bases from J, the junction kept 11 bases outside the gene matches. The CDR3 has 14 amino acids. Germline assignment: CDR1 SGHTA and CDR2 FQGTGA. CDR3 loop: CASSSLAGSTRQYF. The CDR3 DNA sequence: TGTGCCAGCAGCTCCTTAGCGGGGTCTACTCGGCAGTACTTC.

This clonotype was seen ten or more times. The CDR3 DNA sequence: TGTGCCAGCAGTGTGGGTATGAACACTGAAGCTTTCTTT. Translating it yields CASSVGMNTEAFF. This chain links TRBV6-4 with TRBJ1-1; D unresolved. The V end was cut by 4 bases, the J end by 0 bases, with 6 bases between. The CDR3 covers 13 residues. CDR1 is MRHNA and CDR2 is SNTAGT in the germline V gene.

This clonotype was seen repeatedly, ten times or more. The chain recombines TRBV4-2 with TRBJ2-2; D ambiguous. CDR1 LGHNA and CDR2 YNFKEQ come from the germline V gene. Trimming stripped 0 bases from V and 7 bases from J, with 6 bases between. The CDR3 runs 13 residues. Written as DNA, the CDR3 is TGTGCCAGCAGCCAAGAAGGAATCGGGGAGCTGTTTTTT. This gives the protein CASSQEGIGELFF.

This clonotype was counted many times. CDR3 nucleotide sequence: TGTGCCAGCAGTTTATTGGGGCCAGGCCTTTTCTACAATGACAATGAGCAGTTCTTC. Translating it yields CASSLLGPGLFYNDNEQFF. The chain uses TRBV27 and TRBJ2-1, with D perhaps matching TRBD1 (5 bases). V lost 1 base and J lost 5, with 24 bases in between. The CDR3 is 19 residues long. The germline V gene encodes CDR1 MNHEY and CDR2 SMNVEV (reference sequence).